These 10 T cell receptor beta chains originate from one sample sequenced in a study of blood T cell repertoires in COVID-19. Assay: immunoSEQ multiplex PCR; the TCRdb copy retains only in-frame clones and omits some. The sample has 380,000 or so clones, 75% to 90% seen once. The sample comprised peripheral blood. The receptors here all came from a woman in her sixties with COVID-19, enrolled during active disease.

The table lists this clone with many counts. The chain is built from TRBV6-1 and TRBJ2-1; a weak D match, TRBD2 (7 bases). The germline V and J ends were trimmed by 3 bases and 6 bases, with 15 bases remaining between them. This CDR3 comprises 15 residues. Germline CDR1 MNHNS, CDR2 SASEGT. CDR3 amino acids: CASSDGGAESNEQFF. DNA for the CDR3: TGTGCCAGCAGTGATGGGGGGGCCGAAAGCAATGAGCAGTTCTTC.

This clone was seen a single time. V is TRBV9 and J is TRBJ1-1, with D possibly being TRBD1 (6 bases). This CDR3 contains 13 residues. Germline loops: CDR1 SGDLS, CDR2 YYNGEE. The V gene lost 7 bases and the J gene lost 2 bases, with 12 bases spanning the gap. In DNA, the CDR3 is TGTGCCAGCTCTAGGACAGCCAACACTGAAGCTTTCTTT. As protein: CASSRTANTEAFF.

This clone came up once. The rearrangement joins TRBV2 to TRBJ2-4; 14 positions agree with TRBD2. The germline gives CDR1 SNHLY, CDR2 FYNNEI. The trim removed 5 bases at V and 0 bases at J, leaving 6 bases unmatched. The CDR3 spans 18 residues. The CDR3 reads CASSRTSGGSLAKNIQYF. The CDR3 DNA sequence: TGTGCCAGCAGTAGGACTAGCGGGGGGTCTTTAGCCAAAAACATTCAGTACTTC.

The CDR3 region has the DNA TGTGCCAGCAGCCCTCGGGAGGTAGCTAATGAAAAACTGTTTTTT. The encoded protein is CASSPREVANEKLFF. The rearrangement uses TRBV7-8 and TRBJ1-4; no reliable D call. Germline V lookup: CDR1 SGHVS, CDR2 FQNEAQ. V was trimmed by 5 bases and J by 3 bases, leaving 13 bases between them. The CDR3 has 15 amino acids.

The rearrangement links TRBV19 to TRBJ1-1; 9 bases map to TRBD1. Trimming at V came to 7 bases and at J to 1 base, leaving 7 bases not matched to a gene. CDR3 length: 15 residues. Germline V lookup: CDR1 LNHDA, CDR2 SQIVND (reference sequence). The CDR3: CASKVWTGANTEAFF. The CDR3 coding sequence is TGTGCCAGTAAAGTATGGACAGGGGCGAACACTGAAGCTTTCTTT.

The V and J genes are TRBV5-1 and TRBJ1-2, with 8 bases identical to TRBD1. With 3 bases clipped from V and 4 bases from J, the junction kept 8 bases outside the gene matches. Germline CDR1 SGHRS, CDR2 YFSETQ. The CDR3 runs to 15 residues. In DNA, the CDR3 is TGCGCCAGCAGCTCGGTTCAGGGGGCCCTCTATGGCTACACCTTC. Translating it yields CASSSVQGALYGYTF.

CDR3: CASSIGPSNTGELFF. The CDR3 coding sequence is TGTGCCAGCAGCATAGGGCCATCGAACACCGGGGAGCTGTTTTTT. The chain is built from TRBV11-2 and TRBJ2-2; D is undetermined. Germline-derived CDR1 and CDR2 are SGHAT and FQNNGV. Trimming left V 5 bases short and J 0 bases short, with 10 bases between. CDR3 length: 15 residues.

The chain is built from TRBV3-1 (or the pseudogene TRBV3-2) and TRBJ2-5; D possibly corresponds to TRBD2 (6 bases). CDR1 is LGHDT, CDR2 YNNKEL, per germline (reference sequence). The CDR3 sequence is 13 residues long. Trimming took off 4 bases at V and 4 bases at J, with 10 bases between the two ends. The CDR3 here is CASSRGLLETQYF. The CDR3 region has the DNA TGTGCCAGCAGCCGGGGACTCCTAGAGACCCAGTACTTC.

The chain recombines TRBV20-1 with TRBJ2-1, with D possibly TRBD1 on 6 matching bases. The CDR3 is 11 amino acids. In germline, CDR1 is DFQATT, CDR2 SNEGSKA (reference sequence). The V and J ends lost 6 bases and 6 bases respectively, with 9 bases between them. CDR3 DNA: TGCAGTGCCGCACAGGGCAATGAGCAGTTCTTC. Residues: CSAAQGNEQFF.

This chain joins TRBV7-8 and TRBJ1-2, with TRBD1 as a possible D gene (6 bases). CDR3 length: 14 amino acids. Trimming cost V 6 bases and J 8 bases, with 19 bases left between them. Germline CDR1 SGHVS, CDR2 FQNEAQ. CDR3 in amino acids: CASSSQGNLRGYTF. The CDR3 nucleotides read TGTGCCAGCAGTTCCCAGGGGAATCTAAGGGGCTACACCTTC.